Listed here are 10 T cell receptor beta chains from one sample, sequenced in a study of identical twins. TCRdb ran MiXCR on the 5' RACE reads and lists one entry per CDR3 protein. The data show 500,000 or so distinct CDR3 sequences, roughly a fifth seen once. These records were also assigned to another study, of T cells expressing NK-cell markers.

The sample taken for sequencing was CD4+ T cells sorted from blood. These receptors were taken from a woman between 18 and 30 years old in good health.

Many counts were recorded for this clonotype. V is TRBV27 and J is TRBJ2-1; D is possibly TRBD2 (7 bases). CDR1 and CDR2 (germline): MNHEY, SMNVEV (reference sequence). The CDR3 sequence is 14 residues long. The V end lost 7 bases, the J end lost 7 bases, and 17 bases lay between the germline ends. In nucleotides, the CDR3 is TGTGCCAGCAACAACGGGGGGCTTGTGAATGAGCAGTTCTTC. Translating it yields CASNNGGLVNEQFF.

The V and J genes are TRBV20-1 and TRBJ2-1; possible D gene TRBD2, 5 bases. V was cut by 6 bases and J by 3 bases, with 18 bases left in between. Germline loops: CDR1 DFQATT, CDR2 SNEGSKA (reference sequence). The CDR3 has 15 residues. The CDR3 sequence is CSATRPADGYNEQFF. In nucleotides, the CDR3 is TGCAGTGCCACGAGACCAGCGGACGGCTACAATGAGCAGTTCTTC.

This chain connects TRBV5-1 to TRBJ2-1; TRBD2 matches 8 bases. The trim removed 0 bases at V and 3 bases at J, leaving 11 bases unmatched. The CDR3 contains 18 residues. Germline CDR1 and CDR2: SGHRS and YFSETQ. CDR3 residues: CASSLVGGGRAIYNEQFF. The CDR3 nucleotides are TGCGCCAGCAGCTTGGTCGGGGGGGGCCGGGCCATCTACAATGAGCAGTTCTTC.

V and J are TRBV6-5 and TRBJ2-7; D unclear. CDR1 and CDR2 from the germline V gene are MNHEY and SVGAGI. Deletions cut 4 bases from V and 0 bases from J, with 13 bases between. This CDR3 is 15 amino acids long. The CDR3: CASSSPWGYSYEQYF. The CDR3 region has the DNA TGTGCCAGCAGTTCGCCGTGGGGATACTCCTACGAGCAGTACTTC.

V usage is TRBV5-1 and J usage is TRBJ1-4; D is possibly TRBD1 (5 bases). The ends were cut back, 4 bases at V and 8 bases at J, with 12 bases in the middle. The CDR3 is 13 amino acids. The germline gives CDR1 SGHRS, CDR2 YFSETQ. The CDR3 DNA reads as TGCGCCAGCAGCGCGGGGGTCGAGGAAAAACTGTTTTTT. This gives the protein CASSAGVEEKLFF.

The chain joins TRBV19 to TRBJ1-5, with a possible D match to TRBD1 (5 bases). The V gene lost 5 bases and the J gene lost 3 bases, with 14 bases spanning the gap. Germline V gene data show CDR1 as LNHDA and CDR2 as SQIVND (reference sequence). The CDR3 contains 15 residues. CDR3 sequence: CASSSRDGYNQPQHF. CDR3 in DNA: TGTGCCAGTAGTTCCCGGGACGGCTACAATCAGCCCCAGCATTTT. Using reference TRBV19 and TRBJ1-5 for the parts outside the CDR3, the full variable domain is DGGITQSPKYLFRKEGQNVTLSCEQNLNHDAMYWYRQDPGQGLRLIYYSQIVNDFQKGDIAEGYSVSREKKESFPLTVTSAQKNPTAFYLCASSSRDGYNQPQHFGDGTRLSIL.

This clonotype was counted between two and nine times. The chain is built from TRBV20-1 and TRBJ2-1; 7 positions match TRBD2. This CDR3 has 17 residues. The ends lost 2 bases at V and 7 bases at J; junction bases unmatched: 17. Germline-derived CDR1 and CDR2 are DFQATT and SNEGSKA (reference sequence). As DNA, the CDR3 is TGCAGTGCTAGACACACCCCCCGGGCGGGAGAGAAAAATGAGCAGTTCTTC. Amino acid sequence: CSARHTPRAGEKNEQFF.

In this sample, this clonotype turned up a few times. The genes are TRBV20-1 and TRBJ2-5, with 7 bases matching TRBD2. This CDR3 has 14 amino acids. Trimming cost V 0 bases and J 9 bases; bases outside gene matches: 10. The germline V gene has CDR1 DFQATT and CDR2 SNEGSKA (reference sequence). CDR3 nucleotide sequence: TGCAGTGCTAGAGATCAACGGGAGGCCGATGCCCAGTACTTC. Protein: CSARDQREADAQYF.

The CDR3 here is CASSLDPLPLNEQFF. The CDR3 DNA is TGCGCCAGCAGCTTGGATCCTCTCCCCTTGAATGAGCAGTTCTTC. The genes are TRBV5-1 and TRBJ2-1; D not certain. Germline-derived CDR1 and CDR2 are SGHRS and YFSETQ. The CDR3 is 15 amino acids. V gave up 0 bases and J gave up 7 bases, with 14 bases separating them.

In its sample, this clonotype was seen a few times. The chain uses TRBV20-1 and TRBJ2-3; D might be TRBD1 or TRBD2, each matching 5 bases. V lost 0 bases, J lost 2 bases, and 15 bases lay in between. Germline values: CDR1 DFQATT, CDR2 SNEGSKA (reference sequence). The CDR3 has 16 amino acids. The DNA for the CDR3 is TGCAGTGCTAGAGATCCCGCAGGGACCTACACAGATACGCAGTATTTT. Its protein is CSARDPAGTYTDTQYF.